The rows below give T cell receptor beta chains drawn from one sample of a study of T cell changes during pregnancy in multiple sclerosis. Clones were read by immunoSEQ multiplex PCR, and TCRdb kept only the in-frame ones, dropping some. The repertoire consists of tens of thousands of clones, with 85% to 95% occurring once and the leading ten covering roughly 0.39%. The specimen comprised CD4+ T cells from peripheral blood mononuclear cells, sampled in the second trimester of pregnancy. The receptor set was obtained from a female donor with multiple sclerosis, enrolled in a pregnancy study. Each CDR3 is given with its conserved first and last residue. A D gene is named only where the DNA matches it firmly. Only part of the rows carry a size: once, few, many, or a class if the clone is expanded.

length	V	D	size	J	CDR3	DNA
15	TRBV7-6	TRBD1	-	TRBJ1-2	CASSLASGQGGGYTF	TGTGCCAGCAGCTTAGCCTCGGGACAGGGTGGTGGCTACACCTTC
17	TRBV4-3	-	-	TRBJ2-1	CASSQPGGSSSYNEQFF	TGCGCCAGCAGCCAACCAGGGGGGTCCTCCTCCTACAATGAGCAGTTCTTC
13	TRBV6-6	-	-	TRBJ1-5	CASRSNRDQPQHF	TGTGCCAGCAGATCTAACAGGGATCAGCCCCAGCATTTT
14	TRBV2	-	-	TRBJ2-6	CASDQGSGANVLTF	TGTGCCAGCGACCAGGGTTCTGGGGCCAACGTCCTGACTTTC
14	TRBV6-6	TRBD2	-	TRBJ2-1	CASLTGGAYNEQFF	TGTGCCAGCCTGACCGGGGGGGCCTATAATGAGCAGTTCTTC
14	TRBV7-9	TRBD1	-	TRBJ1-2	CASRPDRGGYGYTF	TGTGCCAGCAGGCCCGACAGGGGAGGCTATGGCTACACCTTC
15	TRBV10-3	-	-	TRBJ1-6	CAISEGQGRDSPLHF	TGTGCCATCAGTGAGGGTCAGGGAAGGGATTCACCCCTCCACTTT
17	TRBV4-2	-	-	TRBJ1-2	CASSQDTVAGPNYGYTF	TGTGCCAGCAGCCAAGATACCGTCGCCGGTCCTAACTATGGCTACACCTTC
11	TRBV20-1	-	-	TRBJ2-7	CSARGSGEQYF	TGCAGTGCTAGAGGGTCGGGCGAGCAGTACTTC
13	TRBV27	-	-	TRBJ2-3	CASSFTYTDTQYF	TGTGCCAGCAGTTTCACCTACACAGATACGCAGTATTTT
15	TRBV7-9	TRBD2	once	TRBJ2-1	CASRKRETSYNEQFF	TGTGCCAGCAGAAAGCGGGAAACCTCCTACAATGAGCAGTTCTTC